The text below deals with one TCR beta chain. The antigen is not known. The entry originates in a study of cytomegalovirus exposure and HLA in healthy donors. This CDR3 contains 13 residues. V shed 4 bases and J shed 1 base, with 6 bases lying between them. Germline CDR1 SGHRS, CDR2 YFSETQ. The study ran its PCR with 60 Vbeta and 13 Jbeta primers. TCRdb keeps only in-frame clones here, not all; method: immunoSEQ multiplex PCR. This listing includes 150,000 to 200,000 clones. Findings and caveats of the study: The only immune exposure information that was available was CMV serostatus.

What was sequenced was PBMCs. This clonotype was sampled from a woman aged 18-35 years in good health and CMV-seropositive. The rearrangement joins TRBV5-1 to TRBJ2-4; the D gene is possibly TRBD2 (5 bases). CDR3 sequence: CASSTGAKNIQYF. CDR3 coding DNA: TGCGCCAGCAGCACGGGGGCCAAAAACATTCAGTACTTC.